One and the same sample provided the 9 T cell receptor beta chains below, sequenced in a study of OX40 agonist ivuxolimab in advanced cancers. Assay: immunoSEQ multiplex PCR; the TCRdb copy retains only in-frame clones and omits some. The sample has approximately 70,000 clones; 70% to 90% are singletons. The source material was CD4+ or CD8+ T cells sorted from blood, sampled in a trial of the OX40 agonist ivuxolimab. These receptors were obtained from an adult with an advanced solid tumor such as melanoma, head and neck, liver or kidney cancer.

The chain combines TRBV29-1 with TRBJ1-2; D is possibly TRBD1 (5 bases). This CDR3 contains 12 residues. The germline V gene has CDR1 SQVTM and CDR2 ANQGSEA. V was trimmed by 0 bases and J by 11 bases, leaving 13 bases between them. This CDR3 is CSVEEGGREYTF. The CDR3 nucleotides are TGCAGCGTTGAAGAGGGAGGCAGGGAATACACCTTC.

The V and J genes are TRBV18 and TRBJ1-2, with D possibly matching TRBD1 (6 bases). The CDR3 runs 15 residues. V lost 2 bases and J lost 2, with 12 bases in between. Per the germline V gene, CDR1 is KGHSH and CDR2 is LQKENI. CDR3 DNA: TGTGCCAGCTCACCATTACAGGGAAAAAACTATGGCTACACCTTC. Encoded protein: CASSPLQGKNYGYTF.

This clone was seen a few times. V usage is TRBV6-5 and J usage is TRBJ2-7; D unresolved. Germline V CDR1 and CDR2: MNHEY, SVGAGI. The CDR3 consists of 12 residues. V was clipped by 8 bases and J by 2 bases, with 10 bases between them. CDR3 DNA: TGTGCCAGCGGTCGGGCCGCCTACGAGCAGTACTTC. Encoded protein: CASGRAAYEQYF.

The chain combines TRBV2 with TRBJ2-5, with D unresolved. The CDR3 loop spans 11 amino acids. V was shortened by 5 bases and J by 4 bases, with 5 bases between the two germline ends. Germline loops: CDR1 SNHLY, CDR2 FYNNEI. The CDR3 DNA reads TGTGCCAGCAGTATGTCAGAGACCCAGTACTTC. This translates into CASSMSETQYF. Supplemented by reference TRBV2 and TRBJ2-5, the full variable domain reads EPEVTQTPSHQVTQMGQEVILRCVPISNHLYFYWYRQILGQKVEFLVSFYNNEISEKSEIFDDQFSVERPDGSNFTLKIRSTKLEDSAMYFCASSMSETQYFGPGTRLLVL.

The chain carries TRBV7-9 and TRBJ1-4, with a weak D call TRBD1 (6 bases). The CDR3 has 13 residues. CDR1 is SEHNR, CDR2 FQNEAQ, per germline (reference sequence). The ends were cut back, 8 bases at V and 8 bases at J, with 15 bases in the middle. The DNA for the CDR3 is TGTGCCAGCTCCGGTACAGGGAACGAAAAACTGTTTTTT. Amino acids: CASSGTGNEKLFF.

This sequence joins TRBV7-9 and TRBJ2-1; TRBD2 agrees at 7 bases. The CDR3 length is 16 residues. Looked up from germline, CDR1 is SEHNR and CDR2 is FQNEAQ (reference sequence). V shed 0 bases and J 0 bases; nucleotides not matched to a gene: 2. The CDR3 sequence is CASSLALAASYNEQFF. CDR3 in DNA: TGTGCCAGCAGCTTAGCCCTAGCGGCCTCCTACAATGAGCAGTTCTTC.

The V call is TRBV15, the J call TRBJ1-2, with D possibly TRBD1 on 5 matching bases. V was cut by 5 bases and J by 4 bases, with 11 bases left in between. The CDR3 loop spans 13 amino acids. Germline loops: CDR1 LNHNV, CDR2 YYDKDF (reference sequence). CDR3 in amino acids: CATSQGRTYGYTF. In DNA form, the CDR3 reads TGTGCCACCAGCCAGGGACGGACCTATGGCTACACCTTC. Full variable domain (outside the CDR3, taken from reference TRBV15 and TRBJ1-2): DAMVIQNPRYQVTQFGKPVTLSCSQTLNHNVMYWYQQKSSQAPKLLFHYYDKDFNNEADTPDNFQSRRPNTSFCFLDIRSPGLGDTAMYLCATSQGRTYGYTFGSGTRLTVV.

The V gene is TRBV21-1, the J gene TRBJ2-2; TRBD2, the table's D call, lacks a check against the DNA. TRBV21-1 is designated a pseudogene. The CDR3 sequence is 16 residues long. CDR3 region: CASSVPGLAGAGELFF. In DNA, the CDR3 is TGTGCCAGCAGCGTACCGGGACTAGCGGGAGCCGGGGAGCTGTTTTTT.

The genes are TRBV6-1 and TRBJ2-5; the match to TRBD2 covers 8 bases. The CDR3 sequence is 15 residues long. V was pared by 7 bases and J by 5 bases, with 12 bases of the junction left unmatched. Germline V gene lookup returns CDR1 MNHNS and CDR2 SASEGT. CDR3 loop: CASTLAGSSGETQYF. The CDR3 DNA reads TGTGCCAGCACTTTAGCGGGGAGTTCTGGGGAGACCCAGTACTTC.